These T cell receptor beta chains were read from a single sample in a study of shared clonotypes between healthy human individuals. Repertoires were generated with immunoSEQ multiplex PCR, while TCRdb's copy carries only in-frame clones and drops some. This table holds roughly 2 million clones, under 97% found once. The sequencing sample was made of naive CD4+ T cells sorted from blood. The receptors originated from a man aged 18 to 35 in good health. The CDR3 runs from the conserved cysteine through the conserved F or W. Each record gives: V gene, J gene, clone size, D gene, CDR3 protein, CDR3 DNA. A D gene is named only where the DNA matches it firmly. Rows give clone size only sometimes, using once, few, many, or a class for an expanded clone.

TRBV5-6	TRBJ1-1	NA	NA	CASSLPPGVNTEAFF	TGTGCCAGCAGCTTACCCCCAGGGGTGAACACTGAAGCTTTCTTT
TRBV6-5	TRBJ1-1	once	NA	CASSYSGASNTEAFF	TGTGCCAGCAGTTACTCGGGGGCCTCGAACACTGAAGCTTTCTTT
TRBV10-2	TRBJ2-1	NA	TRBD2	CASRLLAAYNEQFF	TGCGCCAGCCGTCTCCTAGCGGCCTACAATGAGCAGTTCTTC
TRBV4-3	TRBJ1-1	NA	NA	CASSPWSRGEAFF	TGCGCCAGCAGCCCCTGGTCTCGGGGTGAAGCTTTCTTT
TRBV7-9	TRBJ1-1	NA	NA	CASSKDRSPHTEAFF	TGTGCCAGCAGCAAAGACAGGTCGCCGCACACTGAAGCTTTCTTT
TRBV5-1	TRBJ2-5	once	TRBD1	CASSLNRGEETQYF	TGCGCCAGCAGCTTGAACAGGGGGGAAGAGACCCAGTACTTC
TRBV6-6	TRBJ2-7	once	TRBD1	CASSGTGVSYEQYF	TGTGCCAGCAGCGGGACAGGGGTATCCTACGAGCAGTACTTC
TRBV2	TRBJ1-4	NA	TRBD1	CASSPQGERLFF	TGTGCCAGCAGCCCACAGGGGGAGCGCCTGTTTTTT
TRBV18	TRBJ1-5	NA	NA	CASSGAWAPDQPQHF	TGTGCCAGCTCGGGGGCGTGGGCCCCTGATCAGCCCCAGCATTTT
TRBV7-8	TRBJ2-1	NA	NA	CASSLAVQQGYNEQFF	TGTGCCAGCAGCTTAGCGGTTCAGCAGGGTTACAATGAGCAGTTCTTC
TRBV10-1	TRBJ1-5	once	NA	CASPPGGSNQPQHF	TGCGCCTCTCCCCCAGGAGGCAGCAATCAGCCCCAGCATTTT
TRBV5-1	TRBJ1-1	NA	TRBD1	CASSFTTGGTEAFF	TGCGCCAGCAGCTTCACGACAGGGGGCACTGAAGCTTTCTTT
TRBV6-1	TRBJ2-1	NA	NA	CASSEAGRASYNEQFF	TGTGCCAGCAGTGAAGCCGGTAGAGCCTCCTACAATGAGCAGTTCTTC
TRBV5-1	TRBJ1-6	NA	NA	CASRETASPLHF	TGCGCCAGCAGGGAGACTGCTTCACCCCTCCACTTT
TRBV9	TRBJ1-6	NA	NA	CASSVGTLNSPLHF	TGTGCCAGCAGCGTAGGGACACTCAATTCACCCCTCCACTTT